Here is one T cell receptor (beta chain) with its context. Its antigen remains unidentified. CDR3 length equals 12 residues. Trimming left V 7 bases short and J 4 bases short, with 8 bases between. Germline CDR1 reads MNHEY; CDR2 reads SMNVEV (reference sequence). The assay was immunoSEQ multiplex PCR, and TCRdb's table has in-frame clones only and misses some. The sample consists of roughly 1,900 clones, approximately 78% of them appearing once. This entry comes from a study of T cell therapy after organ transplantation. Broader study findings: Nonresponders had marked pretherapy clonal expansions and little post-therapy change. Lower pretherapy CD8 clonality went with larger post-therapy fold change.

The rearrangement uses TRBV27 and TRBJ2-1; D possibly corresponds to TRBD1 (5 bases). Specimen: CD8+ T cells from blood, collected before autologous CMV-specific T cell therapy. The clonotype comes from a human patient who had received a solid organ transplant and had CMV disease. Here the CDR3 reads CASKGFYNEQFF. In DNA, the CDR3 is TGTGCCAGCAAGGGGTTTTACAATGAGCAGTTCTTC.